The 30 T cell receptor beta chains in this list originate from one sample, sequenced in a study of shared clonotypes between healthy human individuals. Assay: immunoSEQ multiplex PCR; the TCRdb copy retains only in-frame clones and omits some. The sample consists of 2 million to 3 million clones, 93% of them appearing once. Input material: naive CD4+ T cells from PBMCs. Described subset: CD45RA+ positively selected. These receptors were taken from a man in his late teens or twenties in good health. Some clones in this sample may be carry-over from other donors' samples.

For this clone: A much larger clone sits a single nucleotide away, making a read error possible. The rearrangement links TRBV10-1 to TRBJ2-7; TRBD1 is a possible D gene (5 bases). The germline CDR1 and CDR2 sequences are WNHNN and SYGVQD (reference sequence). V lost 3 bases, J lost 3 bases, and 9 bases lay in between. The CDR3 covers 13 residues. The CDR3 loop reads CASSESGLYEQYF. In DNA, the CDR3 is TGCGCCAGCAGTGAATCAGGGCTCTACGAGCAGTACTTC.

J is TRBJ1-3 and V is TRBV6-1, with D perhaps TRBD1 (6 bases). Germline V gene lookup returns CDR1 MNHNS and CDR2 SASEGT. Trimming removed 2 bases from V and 3 bases from J, with 11 bases in between. The CDR3 sequence is 15 residues long. CDR3 nucleotides: TGTGCCAGCAGTGAACTGGGCAGGGGTGGAAACACCATATATTTT. This sequence encodes CASSELGRGGNTIYF.

V and J are TRBV4-3 and TRBJ2-3; 13 bases align to TRBD2. Germline V CDR1 and CDR2: LGHNA, YSLEER. The CDR3 has 16 residues. V lost 2 bases and J lost 5; bases outside the gene matches: 4. CDR3 DNA sequence: TGCGCCAGCAGCCAAACGGGACTAGCGGGAATAGATACGCAGTATTTT. Amino acid sequence: CASSQTGLAGIDTQYF.

A single count supports this clone. One junction end disagrees with the germline gene, perhaps due to a read error. The genes are TRBV4-2 and TRBJ2-7; D perhaps matches TRBD2 (6 bases). The length of the CDR3 is 14 residues. Germline lookup yields CDR1 LGHNA and CDR2 YNFKEQ. This CDR3 reads CASSQTSLVRGTNF. The DNA for the CDR3 is TGTGCCAGCAGCCAAACCTCCTTGGTTCGGGGGACCAACTTC.

The V and J genes are TRBV28 and TRBJ2-1; 8 nucleotides line up with TRBD1. The CDR3 sequence is 16 residues long. The V gene end was trimmed by 3 bases and the J gene end by 3 bases; junction bases not matched to a gene: 7. Germline V lookup: CDR1 MDHEN, CDR2 SYDVKM. CDR3 sequence: CASSFISGGGYNEQFF. In DNA, the CDR3 is TGTGCCAGCAGTTTCATCTCAGGGGGCGGCTACAATGAGCAGTTCTTC.

This sequence joins TRBV18 and TRBJ1-2; 8 bases line up with TRBD1. The CDR3 runs 15 residues. With V trimmed by 3 bases and J by 5 bases, 8 bases remained unmatched. Germline CDR1 and CDR2: KGHSH and LQKENI. The CDR3 here is CASSPGQGMSYGYTF. CDR3 DNA: TGTGCCAGCTCACCCGGACAGGGAATGTCGTATGGCTACACCTTC.

Comment on this clone: This CDR3 is also generated by other DNA sequences in the sample. This chain joins TRBV5-1 and TRBJ2-7; 8 bases agree with TRBD1. After removal of 0 bases from V and 4 bases from J, the junction contained 0 bases not matched to a gene. Per the germline V gene, CDR1 is SGHRS and CDR2 is YFSETQ. The CDR3 runs to 13 residues. The CDR3 nucleotides read TGCGCCAGCAGCTTGGGGACAGGGTACGAGCAGTACTTC. It encodes CASSLGTGYEQYF.

V and J are TRBV4-3 and TRBJ1-2; maybe TRBD1 (6 bases). Germline V gene data show CDR1 as LGHNA and CDR2 as YSLEER. Trimming took 4 bases from V and 8 from J, leaving 23 bases between them. This CDR3 is 16 amino acids long. CDR3 sequence (DNA): TGCGCCAGCAGCCGACCAGATCATCAGGGGCTGAGCGGCTACACCTTC. Its translation is CASSRPDHQGLSGYTF.

V is TRBV11-2 and J is TRBJ1-4, with a tentative D call TRBD1 (6 bases). The CDR3 loop spans 15 amino acids. Germline V lookup: CDR1 SGHAT, CDR2 FQNNGV. Trimming left V 5 bases short and J 4 bases short, with 14 bases between. The CDR3 is CASSPTGVGNEKLFF. DNA of the CDR3: TGTGCCAGCAGCCCGACAGGAGTCGGTAATGAAAAACTGTTTTTT.

The table lists this clone with a count of one. The CDR3 DNA reads as TGTGCCACCAGCAGAGACCCTCTGACCCACGAGCAGTACTTC. This encodes CATSRDPLTHEQYF. The V call is TRBV15, the J call TRBJ2-7; D is unresolved. Germline values: CDR1 LNHNV, CDR2 YYDKDF (reference sequence). CDR3 length equals 14 residues. V lost 0 bases, J lost 5 bases, and 11 bases lay in between.

This chain uses TRBV2 with TRBJ2-6, with D uncertain. V lost 5 bases to trimming and J lost 0 bases, with 5 bases between them. The CDR3 consists of 14 residues. Germline lookup yields CDR1 SNHLY and CDR2 FYNNEI. The CDR3 loop reads CASSWISGANVLTF. Written as DNA, the CDR3 is TGTGCCAGCAGTTGGATCTCTGGGGCCAACGTCCTGACTTTC.

The genes are TRBV27 and TRBJ1-1; the D gene is possibly TRBD1 (6 bases). The V end lost 6 bases, the J end lost 1 base, and 18 bases lay between the germline ends. The CDR3 spans 16 residues. The germline V gene encodes CDR1 MNHEY and CDR2 SMNVEV (reference sequence). Written as DNA, the CDR3 is TGTGCCAGCAGCCCCGGAGGGGGAGGTTGGAACACTGAAGCTTTCTTT. Translating gives CASSPGGGGWNTEAFF.

The gene calls are TRBV6-5 and TRBJ1-1; D unresolved. Trimming pared 7 bases from V and 2 bases from J, leaving 11 bases between. Germline CDR1 MNHEY, CDR2 SVGAGI. The CDR3 is made up of 13 amino acids. CDR3 amino acids: CASKYLGNTEAFF. The DNA of the CDR3 is TGTGCCAGCAAGTATTTGGGAAACACTGAAGCTTTCTTT.

V is TRBV5-5 and J is TRBJ2-7; D might be TRBD1 (5 bases). Germline assignment: CDR1 SGHKS and CDR2 YYEKEE (reference sequence). V shed 4 bases and J shed 6 bases, with 14 bases lying between them. The CDR3 covers 13 residues. CDR3 in amino acids: CASSVRVLVEQYF. CDR3 DNA sequence: TGTGCCAGCAGCGTCAGGGTTCTGGTCGAGCAGTACTTC.

The V and J genes are TRBV11-3 and TRBJ2-7; a possible D gene is TRBD2 (5 bases). V was cut by 5 bases and J by 0 bases, with 11 bases left in between. Germline V gene data show CDR1 as SGHNT and CDR2 as YENEEA. This CDR3 is 14 amino acids long. The CDR3 DNA reads as TGTGCCAGCAGCCCCTCGGGGTACTCCTACGAGCAGTACTTC. This translates into CASSPSGYSYEQYF.

The genes are TRBV6-1 and TRBJ2-1, with D perhaps matching TRBD1 or TRBD2 (5 bases each). Germline CDR1 MNHNS, CDR2 SASEGT. Trimming took 8 bases from V and 1 from J, leaving 12 bases between them. The CDR3 contains 14 residues. In nucleotides, the CDR3 is TGTGCCAGCGCTGGGGACGGTTCCTACAATGAGCAGTTCTTC. Its protein is CASAGDGSYNEQFF.

The chain links TRBV28 to TRBJ2-3; D unresolved. The germline gives CDR1 MDHEN, CDR2 SYDVKM. There are 13 residues in the CDR3. Trimming shortened V by 3 bases and J by 3 bases, and 7 bases separated the two germline ends. CDR3 sequence: CASSFTETDTQYF. CDR3 nucleotides: TGTGCCAGCAGTTTTACGGAGACAGATACGCAGTATTTT.

The V and J genes are TRBV18 and TRBJ1-1; TRBD1 matches 10 bases. The V gene end was trimmed by 4 bases and the J gene end by 2 bases; junction bases not matched to a gene: 7. The CDR3 length is 16 residues. The V gene's germline CDR1 is KGHSH and CDR2 LQKENI. CDR3 loop: CASSQDRGVLNTEAFF. In nucleotides, the CDR3 is TGTGCCAGCTCACAGGACAGGGGGGTCCTTAACACTGAAGCTTTCTTT.

In the case of this clone: The same CDR3 is also encoded by other DNA sequences in this sample. The chain carries TRBV9 and TRBJ1-1, with TRBD1 as a possible D gene (6 bases). The CDR3 length is 14 residues. Germline loops: CDR1 SGDLS, CDR2 YYNGEE. Between the trimmed V and J ends, which lost 2 bases and 0 bases, there was a span of 8 bases. CDR3 amino acids: CASSVGQMNTEAFF. In DNA, the CDR3 is TGTGCCAGCAGCGTCGGACAGATGAACACTGAAGCTTTCTTT.

This chain uses TRBV12-5 with TRBJ2-2; no clear D. V lost 1 base to trimming and J lost 2 bases, with 11 bases between them. The CDR3 consists of 16 residues. CDR1 is LGHNT, CDR2 FRNRAP, per germline. The CDR3 DNA reads as TGTGCTAGTGGTTTGGACCGGGCCCTCAACACCGGGGAGCTGTTTTTT. It codes for CASGLDRALNTGELFF.

This clone has only a few counts. This chain uses TRBV5-1 with TRBJ1-1; no clear D gene. Germline loops: CDR1 SGHRS, CDR2 YFSETQ. The CDR3 has 14 amino acids. The V and J ends lost 2 bases and 3 bases respectively, with 11 bases between them. The CDR3 here is CASSFTDGDTEAFF. The CDR3 DNA reads TGCGCCAGCAGCTTCACGGACGGGGACACTGAAGCTTTCTTT.

The rearrangement uses TRBV7-9 and TRBJ2-2, with unresolved D. This CDR3 region has 19 residues. Germline lookup yields CDR1 SEHNR and CDR2 FQNEAQ (reference sequence). Trimming removed 0 bases at V and 0 bases at J, with 17 bases between. The CDR3 loop is CASSLALSVPSANTGELFF. CDR3 DNA sequence: TGTGCCAGCAGCTTAGCCTTATCAGTGCCATCCGCGAACACCGGGGAGCTGTTTTTT.

This clone was counted only a few times. The chain combines TRBV28 with TRBJ1-4; D might be TRBD1 (5 bases). The CDR3 contains 12 residues. Germline V lookup: CDR1 MDHEN, CDR2 SYDVKM. Between the trimmed V and J ends, which lost 8 bases and 3 bases, there was a span of 7 bases. Here the CDR3 reads CASQQANEKLFF. The CDR3 nucleotides are TGTGCCAGCCAACAGGCTAATGAAAAACTGTTTTTT.

V and J are TRBV6-1 and TRBJ1-3; D gene unclear. The V and J ends lost 2 bases and 5 bases respectively, with 10 bases between them. The length of the CDR3 is 14 residues. CDR1 is MNHNS, CDR2 SASEGT, per germline. As DNA, the CDR3 is TGTGCCAGCAGTGAAAGGAGCATCAGAAACACCATATATTTT. Encoded protein: CASSERSIRNTIYF.

The J gene is TRBJ2-1, the V gene TRBV6-6; 7 bases match TRBD2. Trimming cost V 5 bases and J 9 bases; bases outside gene matches: 10. This CDR3 contains 14 residues. Germline CDR1 reads MNHNY; CDR2 reads SVGAGI (reference sequence). The CDR3 protein is CASSPRTRSSEQFF. The DNA for the CDR3 is TGTGCCAGCAGTCCCCGGACTAGATCGAGTGAGCAGTTCTTC.

The chain has TRBV15 and TRBJ2-1; D is perhaps TRBD2 (5 bases). This CDR3 spans 15 amino acids. The ends were cut back, 2 bases at V and 4 bases at J, with 12 bases in the middle. CDR1 is LNHNV and CDR2 is YYDKDF in the germline V gene (reference sequence). CDR3 region: CATSRWGDGYNEQFF. CDR3 DNA sequence: TGTGCCACCAGCAGATGGGGAGACGGTTACAATGAGCAGTTCTTC.

About this clone: Other DNA sequences of this sample code for an identical CDR3. This sequence joins TRBV5-1 and TRBJ2-6, with D unresolved. V lost 4 bases and J lost 0, with 5 bases in between. The CDR3 runs 14 residues. The germline gives CDR1 SGHRS, CDR2 YFSETQ. The CDR3, as DNA: TGCGCCAGCAGCAGGAACTCTGGGGCCAACGTCCTGACTTTC. It yields the protein CASSRNSGANVLTF.

This clone was counted a single time. This chain uses TRBV7-7 with TRBJ2-2; a weak D match, TRBD1 (6 bases). Germline CDR1 SSHAT, CDR2 FNYEAQ (reference sequence). V was cut by 5 bases and J by 5 bases, with 18 bases left in between. CDR3 size: 16 residues. CDR3 sequence (DNA): TGTGCCAGCAGCCCGCCTTCAGGGGCGCTGACCGGGGAGCTGTTTTTT. It translates to CASSPPSGALTGELFF.

This clone was counted between two and nine times. This rearrangement joins TRBV25-1 to TRBJ1-5; the D gene is possibly TRBD1 (5 bases). Germline loops: CDR1 MGHDK, CDR2 SYGVNS. This CDR3 region has 15 residues. Trimming shortened V by 3 bases and J by 5 bases, and 14 bases separated the two germline ends. The CDR3 DNA reads TGTGCCAGCAGTGATCACAGGTGGGGGGATCAGCCCCAGCATTTT. Translated: CASSDHRWGDQPQHF.

The chain joins TRBV5-1 to TRBJ2-5, with D perhaps being TRBD1 or TRBD2 (5 bases each). This CDR3 spans 15 amino acids. V was cut by 0 bases and J by 6 bases, with 15 bases left in between. The V gene's germline CDR1 is SGHRS and CDR2 YFSETQ. CDR3: CASSLGGQGVQTQYF. As DNA, the CDR3 is TGCGCCAGCAGCTTGGGAGGTCAGGGAGTGCAGACCCAGTACTTC.